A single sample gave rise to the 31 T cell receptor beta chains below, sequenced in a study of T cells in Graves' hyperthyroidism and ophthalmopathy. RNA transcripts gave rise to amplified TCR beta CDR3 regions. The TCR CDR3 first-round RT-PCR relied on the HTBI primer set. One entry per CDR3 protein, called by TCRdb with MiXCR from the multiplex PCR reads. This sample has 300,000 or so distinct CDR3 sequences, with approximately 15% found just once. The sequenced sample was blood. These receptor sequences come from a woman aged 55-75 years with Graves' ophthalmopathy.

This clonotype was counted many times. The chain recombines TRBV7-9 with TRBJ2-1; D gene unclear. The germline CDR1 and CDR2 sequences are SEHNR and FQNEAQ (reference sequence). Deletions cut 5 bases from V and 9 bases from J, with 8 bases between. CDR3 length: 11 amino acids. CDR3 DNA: TGTGCCAGCAGCGAGAAACTTGAGCAGTTCTTC. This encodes CASSEKLEQFF.

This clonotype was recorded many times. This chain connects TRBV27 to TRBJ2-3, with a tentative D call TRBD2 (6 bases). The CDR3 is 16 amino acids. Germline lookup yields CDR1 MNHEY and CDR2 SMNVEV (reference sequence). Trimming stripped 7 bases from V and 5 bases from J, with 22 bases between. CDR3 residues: CASTHIGGPFLDTQYF. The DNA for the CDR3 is TGTGCCAGCACCCATATAGGAGGGCCGTTTCTAGATACGCAGTATTTT.

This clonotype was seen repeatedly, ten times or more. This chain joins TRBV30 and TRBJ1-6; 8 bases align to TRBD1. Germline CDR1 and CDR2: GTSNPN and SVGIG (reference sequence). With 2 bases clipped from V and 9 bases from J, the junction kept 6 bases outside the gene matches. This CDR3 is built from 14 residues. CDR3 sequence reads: CAWSTGQGGSPLHF. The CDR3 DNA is TGTGCCTGGAGTACTGGACAGGGAGGTTCACCCCTCCACTTT.

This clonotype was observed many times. CDR3 coding DNA: TGTGCCTGGAATGGCGGTTTAAGTGTGGAGACCCAGTACTTC. Amino acid sequence: CAWNGGLSVETQYF. The rearrangement links TRBV30 to TRBJ2-5; no clear D. CDR1 and CDR2 from the germline V gene are GTSNPN and SVGIG (reference sequence). The CDR3 runs 14 residues. V was pared by 4 bases and J by 5 bases, with 17 bases between.

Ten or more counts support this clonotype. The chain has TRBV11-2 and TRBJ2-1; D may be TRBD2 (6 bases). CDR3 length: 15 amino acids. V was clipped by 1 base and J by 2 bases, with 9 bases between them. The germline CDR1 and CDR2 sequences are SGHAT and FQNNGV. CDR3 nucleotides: TGTGCCAGCAGCTTAGCGGGGGAAGCCTACAATGAGCAGTTCTTC. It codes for CASSLAGEAYNEQFF.

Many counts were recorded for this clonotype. The CDR3 loop is CASSLGQVMNEQYF. CDR3 bases: TGCGCCAGCAGCTTGGGACAGGTTATGAACGAGCAGTACTTC. This chain joins TRBV5-1 and TRBJ2-7, with D perhaps TRBD1 (6 bases). Germline loops: CDR1 SGHRS, CDR2 YFSETQ. V lost 0 bases and J lost 5, with 12 bases in between. This CDR3 is 14 amino acids long.

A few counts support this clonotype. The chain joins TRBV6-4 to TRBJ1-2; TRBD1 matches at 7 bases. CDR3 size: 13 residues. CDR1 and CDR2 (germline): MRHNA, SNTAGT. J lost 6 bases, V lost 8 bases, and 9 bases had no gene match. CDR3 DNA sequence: TGTGCCAGCGATAGACAGGGAAGACATGGCTACACCTTC. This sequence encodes CASDRQGRHGYTF.

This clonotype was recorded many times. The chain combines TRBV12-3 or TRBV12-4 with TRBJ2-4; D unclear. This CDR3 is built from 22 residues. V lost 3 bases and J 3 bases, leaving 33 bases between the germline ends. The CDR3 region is CASSFSRTTARRSNLDKNIQYF. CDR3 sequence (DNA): TGTGCCAGCAGTTTCTCCCGAACAACAGCTCGTAGAAGCAACCTTGACAAAAACATTCAGTACTTC.

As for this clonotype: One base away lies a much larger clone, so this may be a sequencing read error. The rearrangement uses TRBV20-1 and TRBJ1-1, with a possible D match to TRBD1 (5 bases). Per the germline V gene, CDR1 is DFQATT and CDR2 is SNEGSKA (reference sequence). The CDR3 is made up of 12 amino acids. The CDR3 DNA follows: TGCAGTGCTGCGAGCGGGGGGACTGTAGCTTTCTTT. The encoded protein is CSAASGGTVAFF.

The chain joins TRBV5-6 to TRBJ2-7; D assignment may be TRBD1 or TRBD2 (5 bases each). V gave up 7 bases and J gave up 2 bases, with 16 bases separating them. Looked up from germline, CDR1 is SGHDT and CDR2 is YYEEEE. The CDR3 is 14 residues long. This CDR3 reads CASGAGGAAYEQYF. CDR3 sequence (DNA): TGTGCCAGCGGTGCTGGGGGAGCAGCCTACGAGCAGTACTTC.

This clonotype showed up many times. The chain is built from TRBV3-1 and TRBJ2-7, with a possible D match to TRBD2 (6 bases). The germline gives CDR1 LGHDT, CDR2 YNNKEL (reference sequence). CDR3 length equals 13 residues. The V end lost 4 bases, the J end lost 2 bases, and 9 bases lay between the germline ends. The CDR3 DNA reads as TGTGCCAGCAGCCCATGGGGGGCCTACGAGCAGTACTTC. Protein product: CASSPWGAYEQYF.

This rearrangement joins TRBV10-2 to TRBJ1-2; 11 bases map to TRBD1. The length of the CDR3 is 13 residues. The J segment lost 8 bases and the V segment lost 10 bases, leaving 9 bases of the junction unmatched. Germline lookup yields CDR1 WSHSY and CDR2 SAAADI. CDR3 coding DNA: TGCGCCACCTACCGGACAGGGGGCGACGGCTACACCTTC. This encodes CATYRTGGDGYTF.

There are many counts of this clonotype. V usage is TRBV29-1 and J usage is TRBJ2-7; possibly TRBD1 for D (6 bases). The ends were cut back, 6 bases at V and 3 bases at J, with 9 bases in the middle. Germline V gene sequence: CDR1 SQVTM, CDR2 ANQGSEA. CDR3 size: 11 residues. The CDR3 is CSVATGYEQYF. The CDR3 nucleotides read TGCAGCGTCGCGACAGGCTACGAGCAGTACTTC.

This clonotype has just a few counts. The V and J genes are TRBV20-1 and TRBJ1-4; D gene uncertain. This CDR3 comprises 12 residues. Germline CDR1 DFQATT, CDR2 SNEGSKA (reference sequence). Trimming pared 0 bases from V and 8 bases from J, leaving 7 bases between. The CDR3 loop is CSARDDKEKLFF. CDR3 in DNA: TGCAGTGCTAGAGATGACAAGGAAAAACTGTTTTTT.

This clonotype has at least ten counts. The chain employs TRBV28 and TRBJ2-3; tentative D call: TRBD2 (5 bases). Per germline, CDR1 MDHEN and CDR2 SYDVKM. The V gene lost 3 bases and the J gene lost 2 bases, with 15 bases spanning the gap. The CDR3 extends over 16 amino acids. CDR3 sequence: CASSFVFWGDTDTQYF. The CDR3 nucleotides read TGTGCCAGCAGTTTCGTTTTCTGGGGAGACACAGATACGCAGTATTTT.

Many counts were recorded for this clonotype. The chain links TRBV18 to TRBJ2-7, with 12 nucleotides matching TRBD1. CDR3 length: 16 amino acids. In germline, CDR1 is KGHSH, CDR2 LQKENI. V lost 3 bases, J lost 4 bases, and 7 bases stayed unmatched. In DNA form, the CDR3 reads TGTGCCAGCTCACCCACAATGGGACAGGGGGCATACGAGCAGTACTTC. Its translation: CASSPTMGQGAYEQYF.

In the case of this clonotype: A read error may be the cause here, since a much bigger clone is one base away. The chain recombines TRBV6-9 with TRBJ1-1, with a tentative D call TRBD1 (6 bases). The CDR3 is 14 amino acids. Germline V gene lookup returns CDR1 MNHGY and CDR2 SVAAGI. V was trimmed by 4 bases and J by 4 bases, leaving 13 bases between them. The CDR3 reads CASSCRGGGTEAFF. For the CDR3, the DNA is TGTGCCAGCAGTTGCCGGGGAGGGGGCACTGAAGCTTTCTTT.

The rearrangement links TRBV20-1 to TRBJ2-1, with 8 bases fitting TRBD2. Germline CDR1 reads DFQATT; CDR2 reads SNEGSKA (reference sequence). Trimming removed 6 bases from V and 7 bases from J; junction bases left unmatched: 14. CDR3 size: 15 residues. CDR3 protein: CSAPREGLPRNEQFF. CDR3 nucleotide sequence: TGCAGTGCCCCCCGGGAGGGACTGCCTCGTAATGAGCAGTTCTTC.

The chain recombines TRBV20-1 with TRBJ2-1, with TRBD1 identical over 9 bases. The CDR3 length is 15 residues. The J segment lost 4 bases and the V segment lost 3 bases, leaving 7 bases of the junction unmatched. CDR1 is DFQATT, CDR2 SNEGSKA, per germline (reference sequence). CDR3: CSASHRGRSYNEQFF. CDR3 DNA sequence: TGCAGTGCTAGCCACAGGGGGCGTAGTTACAATGAGCAGTTCTTC.

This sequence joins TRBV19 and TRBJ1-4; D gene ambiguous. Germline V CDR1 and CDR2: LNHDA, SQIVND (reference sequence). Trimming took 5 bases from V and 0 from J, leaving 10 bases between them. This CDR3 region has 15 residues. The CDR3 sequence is CASSPRIATNEKLFF. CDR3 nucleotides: TGTGCCAGTAGTCCCCGGATTGCAACTAATGAAAAACTGTTTTTT.

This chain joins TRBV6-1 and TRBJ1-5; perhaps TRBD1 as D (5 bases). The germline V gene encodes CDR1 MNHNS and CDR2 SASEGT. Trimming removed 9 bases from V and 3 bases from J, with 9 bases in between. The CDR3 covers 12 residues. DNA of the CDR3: TGTGCCAGTCAGGGAATCAATCAGCCCCAGCATTTT. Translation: CASQGINQPQHF.

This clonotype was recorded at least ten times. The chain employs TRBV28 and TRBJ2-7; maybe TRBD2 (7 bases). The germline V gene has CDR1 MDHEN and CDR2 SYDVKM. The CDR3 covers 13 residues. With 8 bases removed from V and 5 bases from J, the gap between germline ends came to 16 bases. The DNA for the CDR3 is TGTGCCAGCGGAGGGGGGGTATGGCACGAGCAGTACTTC. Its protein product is CASGGGVWHEQYF.

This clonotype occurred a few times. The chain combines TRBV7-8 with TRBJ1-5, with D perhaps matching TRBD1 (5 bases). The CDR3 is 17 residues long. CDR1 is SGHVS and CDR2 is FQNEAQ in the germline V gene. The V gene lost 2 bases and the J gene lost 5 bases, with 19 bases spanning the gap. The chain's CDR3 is CASSLSGRPGNHQPQHF. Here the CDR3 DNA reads TGTGCCAGCAGCTTATCGGGACGGCCTGGGAACCATCAGCCCCAGCATTTT.

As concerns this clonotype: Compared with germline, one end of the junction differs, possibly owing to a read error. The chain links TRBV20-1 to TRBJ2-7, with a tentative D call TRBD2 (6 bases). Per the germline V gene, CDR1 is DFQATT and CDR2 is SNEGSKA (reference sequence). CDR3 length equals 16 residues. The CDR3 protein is CSARDPTGENTYKQYF. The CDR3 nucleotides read TGCAGTGCTAGAGACCCGACGGGGGAAAATACCTACAAGCAGTACTTC.

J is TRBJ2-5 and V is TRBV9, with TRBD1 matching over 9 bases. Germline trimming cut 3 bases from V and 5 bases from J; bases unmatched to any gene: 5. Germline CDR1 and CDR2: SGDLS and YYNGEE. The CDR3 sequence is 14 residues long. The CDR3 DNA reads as TGTGCCAGCAGCGGGACAGGGGTTGTGGAGACCCAGTACTTC. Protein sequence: CASSGTGVVETQYF. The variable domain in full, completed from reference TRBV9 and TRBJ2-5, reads DSGVTQTPKHLITATGQRVTLRCSPRSGDLSVYWYQQSLDQGLQFLIQYYNGEERAKGNILERFSAQQFPDLHSELNLSSLELGDSALYFCASSGTGVVETQYFGPGTRLLVL.

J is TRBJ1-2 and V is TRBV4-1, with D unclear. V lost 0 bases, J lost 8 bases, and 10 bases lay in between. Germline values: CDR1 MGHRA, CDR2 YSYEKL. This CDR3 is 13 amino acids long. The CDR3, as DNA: TGCGCCAGCAGCCAAGATGAACAGTTGGGCTACACCTTC. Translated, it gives CASSQDEQLGYTF.

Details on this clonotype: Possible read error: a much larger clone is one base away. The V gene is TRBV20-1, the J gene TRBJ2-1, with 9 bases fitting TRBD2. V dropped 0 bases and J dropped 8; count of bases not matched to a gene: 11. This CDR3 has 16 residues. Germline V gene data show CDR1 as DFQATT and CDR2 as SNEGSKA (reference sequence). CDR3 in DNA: TGCAGTGCTAGAGATCTATTAGCGGGAGTAAGGGATGAGCAGTTCTTC. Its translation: CSARDLLAGVRDEQFF.

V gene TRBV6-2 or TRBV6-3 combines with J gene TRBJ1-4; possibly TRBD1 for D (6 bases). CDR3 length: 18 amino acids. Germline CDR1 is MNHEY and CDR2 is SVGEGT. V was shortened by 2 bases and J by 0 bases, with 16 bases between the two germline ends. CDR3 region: CASSYVAGGPATNEKLFF. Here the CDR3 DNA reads TGTGCCAGCAGTTACGTTGCCGGGGGCCCTGCAACTAATGAAAAACTGTTTTTT.

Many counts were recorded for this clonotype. The CDR3 loop is CASSPTTGRTGELFF. CDR3 bases: TGTGCCAGCTCACCAACGACAGGGAGGACCGGGGAGCTGTTTTTT. The rearrangement joins TRBV18 to TRBJ2-2, with D possibly matching TRBD1 (7 bases). CDR1 is KGHSH, CDR2 LQKENI, per germline. V gave up 2 bases and J gave up 5 bases, with 12 bases separating them. This CDR3 comprises 15 residues.

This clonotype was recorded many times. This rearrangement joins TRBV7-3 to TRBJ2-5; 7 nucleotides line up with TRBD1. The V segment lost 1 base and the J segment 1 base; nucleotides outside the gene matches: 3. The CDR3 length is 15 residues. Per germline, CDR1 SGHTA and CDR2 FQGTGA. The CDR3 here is CASSLRQGSQETQYF. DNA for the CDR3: TGTGCCAGCAGCTTAAGACAGGGCTCCCAAGAGACCCAGTACTTC. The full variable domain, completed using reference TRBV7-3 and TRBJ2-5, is GAGVSQTPSNKVTEKGKYVELRCDPISGHTALYWYRQSLGQGPEFLIYFQGTGAADDSGLPNDRFFAVRPEGSVSTLKIQRTERGDSAVYLCASSLRQGSQETQYFGPGTRLLVL.

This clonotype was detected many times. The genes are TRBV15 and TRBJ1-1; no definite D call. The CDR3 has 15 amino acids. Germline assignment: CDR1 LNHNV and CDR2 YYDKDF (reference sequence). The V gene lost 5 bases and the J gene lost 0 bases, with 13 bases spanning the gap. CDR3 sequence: CATSPYEGMNTEAFF. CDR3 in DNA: TGTGCCACCAGCCCTTATGAGGGCATGAACACTGAAGCTTTCTTT.